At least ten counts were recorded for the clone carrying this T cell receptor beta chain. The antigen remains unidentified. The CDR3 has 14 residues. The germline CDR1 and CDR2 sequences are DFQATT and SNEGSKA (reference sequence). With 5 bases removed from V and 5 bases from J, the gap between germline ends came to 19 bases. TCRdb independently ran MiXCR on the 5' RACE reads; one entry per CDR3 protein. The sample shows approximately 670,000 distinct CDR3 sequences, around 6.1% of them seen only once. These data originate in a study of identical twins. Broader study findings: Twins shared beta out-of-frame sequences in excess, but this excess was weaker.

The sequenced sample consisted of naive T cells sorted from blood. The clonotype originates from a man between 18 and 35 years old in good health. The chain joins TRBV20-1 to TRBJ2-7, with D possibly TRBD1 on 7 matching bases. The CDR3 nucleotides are TGCAGTGCTTACAGGGGAGGTAAGCGGGACGAGCAGTACTTC. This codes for CSAYRGGKRDEQYF.